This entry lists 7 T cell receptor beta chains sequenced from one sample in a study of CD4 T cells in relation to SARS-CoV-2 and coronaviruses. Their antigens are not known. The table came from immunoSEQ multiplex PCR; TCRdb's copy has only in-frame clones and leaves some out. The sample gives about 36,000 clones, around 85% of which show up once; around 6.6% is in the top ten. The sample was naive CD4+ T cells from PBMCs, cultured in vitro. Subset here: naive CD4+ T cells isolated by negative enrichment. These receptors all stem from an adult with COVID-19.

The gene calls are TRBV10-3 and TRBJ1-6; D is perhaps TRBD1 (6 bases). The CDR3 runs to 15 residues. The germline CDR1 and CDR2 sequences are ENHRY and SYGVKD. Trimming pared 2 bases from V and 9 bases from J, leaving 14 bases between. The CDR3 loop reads CAISETAGVSSPLHF. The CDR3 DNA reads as TGTGCCATCAGTGAGACGGCAGGGGTGAGTTCACCCCTCCACTTT.

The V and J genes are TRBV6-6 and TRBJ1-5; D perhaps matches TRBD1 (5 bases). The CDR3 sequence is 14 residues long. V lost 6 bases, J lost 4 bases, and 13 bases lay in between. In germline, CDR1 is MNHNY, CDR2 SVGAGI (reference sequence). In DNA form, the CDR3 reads TGTGCCAGCAGGGGGCGATCGCTTAATCAGCCCCAGCATTTT. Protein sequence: CASRGRSLNQPQHF.

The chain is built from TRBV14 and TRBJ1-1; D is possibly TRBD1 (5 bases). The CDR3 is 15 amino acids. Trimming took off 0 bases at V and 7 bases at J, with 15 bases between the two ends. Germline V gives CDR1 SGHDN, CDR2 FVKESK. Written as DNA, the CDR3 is TGTGCCAGCAGCCAAGAAGTAGGGACGGCCTATGAAGCTTTCTTT. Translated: CASSQEVGTAYEAFF. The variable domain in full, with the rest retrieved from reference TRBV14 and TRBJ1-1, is EAGVTQFPSHSVIEKGQTVTLRCDPISGHDNLYWYRRVMGKEIKFLLHFVKESKQDESGMPNNRFLAERTGGTYSTLKVQPAELEDSGVYFCASSQEVGTAYEAFFGQGTRLTVV.

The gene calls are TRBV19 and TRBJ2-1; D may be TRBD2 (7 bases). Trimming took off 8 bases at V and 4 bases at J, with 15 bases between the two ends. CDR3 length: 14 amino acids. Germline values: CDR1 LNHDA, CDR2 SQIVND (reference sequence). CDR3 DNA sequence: TGTGCCAGTTCGGGGGGAGGGGGGTACAATGAGCAGTTCTTC. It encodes CASSGGGGYNEQFF.

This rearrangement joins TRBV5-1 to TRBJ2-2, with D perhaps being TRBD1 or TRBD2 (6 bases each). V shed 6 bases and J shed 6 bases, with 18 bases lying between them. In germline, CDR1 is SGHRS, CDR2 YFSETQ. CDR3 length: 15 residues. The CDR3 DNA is TGCGCCAGCACTCTATTAGGGGGGTCGGCCGGGGAGCTGTTTTTT. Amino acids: CASTLLGGSAGELFF.

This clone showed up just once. The CDR3 sequence is CASSLESSASEQFF. CDR3 nucleotides: TGTGCCAGCAGCTTAGAGTCTAGCGCGAGTGAGCAGTTCTTC. V and J are TRBV7-9 and TRBJ2-1, with a weak D call TRBD2 (6 bases). This CDR3 is 14 amino acids long. The V and J ends lost 1 base and 9 bases respectively, with 13 bases between them. Germline V gives CDR1 SEHNR, CDR2 FQNEAQ (reference sequence). Based on the CDR3 plus reference TRBV7-9 and TRBJ2-1, the full variable domain is DTGVSQNPRHKITKRGQNVTFRCDPISEHNRLYWYRQTLGQGPEFLTYFQNEAQLEKSRLLSDRFSAERPKGSFSTLEIQRTEQGDSAMYLCASSLESSASEQFFGPGTRLTVL.

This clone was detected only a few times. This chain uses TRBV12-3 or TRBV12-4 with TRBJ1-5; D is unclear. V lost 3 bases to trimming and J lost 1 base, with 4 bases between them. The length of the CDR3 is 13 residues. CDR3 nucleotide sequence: TGTGCCAGCAGTTTTGGCAGCAATCAGCCCCAGCATTTT. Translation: CASSFGSNQPQHF.